This entry concerns a single TCR beta chain. This clonotype came up many times. Which antigen it targets is not known. No base qualities exist here, and no much larger clone lies one base off it. V loses 5 bases, J loses 0 bases, and the germline ends lie 9 bases apart. CDR1 and CDR2 are read off the germline V gene as SGHTA and FQGNSA. The CDR3, cysteine through phenylalanine, is 14 amino acids long. Just CDR3 DNA is preserved here, 42 bases in frame from base 1. The sample originates from a study of blood T cells in healthy people across ages (dated by TCRdb to between 2015 and 2017). Looking at the study overall: Template switching captured roughly one uniquely barcoded TCR beta cDNA molecule per two T cells in model experiments. To track age-related changes in TCR beta repertoire diversity, the study relied on deep sequencing normalized with unique cDNA molecular identifiers. Two additional independent replicas of 1 million unique cDNA reads from the same blood draw were analyzed for two donors (one aged 18 to 30 and one aged 80 or older). The donors were split into four age groups: young (average 16 years), middle-aged (39), aged (more than 55) and long-lived (under 90). To avoid experimental bias, donors of different ages were randomly spread across the sequencing lanes. Here is what the overall study found, with its caveats: Because profiling used bulk unsorted PBMCs, naive and antigen-experienced compartments could not be compared conclusively. A strong correlation was found between observed TCR beta diversity and the percentage of naive T cells measured by flow cytometry. Total diversity estimates from one million sequenced T cells were considered lower bounds and underestimates. The CMV infection status of donors was not known, potentially confounding age-related changes in expanded clonotypes. Compared with the aged group, more naive CD4+ T cells, fewer expanded clones and increased TCR diversity were shown by the long-lived group, suggesting age selection. Observed TCR beta diversity per million T cells fell roughly linearly with age, and a significant reduction was already apparent by age roughly 40.

Library generation was performed with 5' RACE. TCRdb lists the instrument as Illumina HiSeq 2500. The second PCR ran for roughly 7 to 12 cycles and used a J-beta primer mix along with a sample-barcoded 5' primer. Each TCR beta cDNA molecule received a unique molecular identifier from a template-switch 5' adaptor carrying 12 random nucleotides. Each sample yielded at least 2.5 million CDR3-containing paired-end reads. All of the RNA was converted into first-strand cDNA using the Mint cDNA synthesis kit, with a TRBC-specific oligonucleotide serving as the primer. All cDNA was treated with uracil-DNA glycosylase and then went through a first 18-cycle PCR with the universal primers M1SS and BC2_uni_R. Regarding the original processing steps: For normalization, 1 million high-quality reads, each with a distinct molecular identifier, were randomly selected from each sample. Reads sharing molecular identifiers were discarded rather than binned into consensus sequences. MiTCR, with a Q25 quality threshold and the strictest error-elimination algorithm, was used for CDR3 identification, clonotype clustering and error correction. A nonparametric unseen species model with Euler transformation was used to estimate lower-bound total TCR beta diversity. In TCRdb, the public reads were trimmed at Q25 with fastp and aligned with MiXCR, with productive beta chains retained. Each CDR3 protein appears once, grouped with its most common genes and DNA. None of the V and J calls come from the authors' own analysis; TCRdb made them. For this sample there are around 600,000 distinct CDR3 sequences; 47% appear just once. 20% to 25% of the sample lies in the top ten.

The approximately 39 donors, aged 6 to 90 years, were systemically healthy Caucasian individuals from Russia. Each donor gave about 11 milliliters of peripheral blood, drawn into EDTA-treated Vacutainer tubes. Ficoll-Paque density-gradient centrifugation was used to isolate PBMCs, with at least 6.5 million per sample. Trizol reagent was used to extract total RNA from the PBMCs, yielding at least 6 micrograms per sample. For every donor, an aliquot of PBMCs went through flow cytometry to measure the percentages of naive CD45RAhigh/CD27high T cells. The chain uses TRBV7-2 and TRBJ2-3, with the D gene call left open. Sequencing used blood. The sequence was obtained from a man of 80 years or more in good health. The CDR3 protein is CASSPVGSTDTQYF. The nucleotide sequence is given as TGTGCCAGCAGCCCCGTGGGGAGCACAGATACGCAGTATTTT.